The 25 T cell receptor beta chains in this list originate from one sample, sequenced in a study of T cell responses to AZD1222 COVID-19 vaccine. Only in-frame clones appear in the TCRdb table, and some are missing; sequencing was by immunoSEQ multiplex PCR. Of approximately 150,000 clones listed, roughly 90% are singletons. The sequenced sample was peripheral blood, obtained on day 0 of AZD1222 vaccination. The source of these receptors is an adult in good health.

The chain links TRBV11-1 to TRBJ2-7; 11 positions agree with TRBD2. Germline-derived CDR1 and CDR2 are SGHAT and FQDESV (reference sequence). The CDR3 runs 16 residues. V gave up 5 bases and J gave up 3 bases; unmatched junction bases: 9. As DNA, the CDR3 is TGTGCCAGCAGCCCGGGACTAGCGGATTCTATCTACGAGCAGTACTTC. Its translation is CASSPGLADSIYEQYF.

This chain connects TRBV6-6 to TRBJ1-4; D gene ambiguous. This CDR3 has 13 residues. V lost 2 bases, J lost 8 bases, and 9 bases lay in between. Germline V gene data show CDR1 as MNHNY and CDR2 as SVGAGI (reference sequence). The CDR3 DNA follows: TGTGCCAGCAGTTACAGGGTTGTCGAAAAACTGTTTTTT. The encoded protein is CASSYRVVEKLFF.

The chain carries TRBV5-1 and TRBJ2-1, with 7 bases lining up with TRBD2. Germline V gives CDR1 SGHRS, CDR2 YFSETQ. The trim removed 0 bases at V and 8 bases at J, leaving 5 bases unmatched. There are 14 residues in the CDR3. The DNA of the CDR3 is TGCGCCAGCAGCTTGGATCCGGGAGGCTATGAGCAGTTCTTC. The encoded protein is CASSLDPGGYEQFF.

This chain uses TRBV28 with TRBJ1-5, with a possible D match to TRBD1 (5 bases). CDR1 is MDHEN and CDR2 is SYDVKM in the germline V gene. V was clipped by 7 bases and J by 5 bases, with 18 bases between them. This CDR3 region has 15 residues. CDR3 amino acids: CASTRTGDRDQPQHF. The CDR3, as DNA: TGTGCCAGCACCCGGACGGGTGACAGAGATCAGCCCCAGCATTTT.

Here the CDR3 reads CASSVGGTSGQETQYF. CDR3 coding DNA: TGTGCCAGCAGCGTAGGTGGGACTAGCGGACAAGAGACCCAGTACTTC. The gene calls are TRBV9 and TRBJ2-5; 11 bases fit TRBD2. Germline-derived CDR1 and CDR2 are SGDLS and YYNGEE. Trimming removed 0 bases from V and 2 bases from J; junction bases left unmatched: 3. The CDR3 consists of 16 residues.

This clone showed up just once. The chain carries TRBV5-1 and TRBJ2-1, with 10 bases matching TRBD1. CDR1 and CDR2 from the germline V gene are SGHRS and YFSETQ. The CDR3 extends over 15 amino acids. The trim removed 2 bases at V and 8 bases at J, leaving 7 bases unmatched. DNA for the CDR3: TGCGCCAGCAGCTTCCGGGACAGGGGTAGGGATGAGCAGTTCTTC. Protein product: CASSFRDRGRDEQFF.

The chain recombines TRBV7-9 with TRBJ1-2, with D hard to call. From germline, CDR1 is SEHNR and CDR2 FQNEAQ (reference sequence). V was clipped by 5 bases and J by 5 bases, with 15 bases between them. The CDR3 contains 14 residues. In nucleotides, the CDR3 is TGTGCCAGCAGCAATCAGAGACGAGCGTATGGCTACACCTTC. Translation gives CASSNQRRAYGYTF.

CDR3: CSVADTGELFF. CDR3 in DNA: TGCAGCGTTGCGGACACCGGGGAGCTGTTTTTT. The chain has TRBV29-1 and TRBJ2-2; D gene uncertain. V shed 4 bases and J shed 3 bases, with 3 bases lying between them. The CDR3 totals 11 residues. Germline V lookup: CDR1 SQVTM, CDR2 ANQGSEA.

The gene calls are TRBV24-1 and TRBJ1-2; D is unresolved. The CDR3 spans 14 residues. The germline V gene encodes CDR1 KGHDR and CDR2 SFDVKD. V was shortened by 4 bases and J by 2 bases, with 10 bases between the two germline ends. The CDR3 sequence: CATSEVHLNYGYTF. CDR3 nucleotide sequence: TGTGCCACCAGTGAGGTACACTTGAACTATGGCTACACCTTC.

This chain connects TRBV2 to TRBJ1-5, with TRBD1 matching 12 bases. Germline values: CDR1 SNHLY, CDR2 FYNNEI. The V segment lost 4 bases and the J segment 5 bases; nucleotides outside the gene matches: 12. CDR3 length equals 18 residues. The chain's CDR3 is CASSAWGLGQGADQPQHF. CDR3 nucleotide sequence: TGTGCCAGCAGTGCTTGGGGCCTGGGACAGGGGGCCGATCAGCCCCAGCATTTT.

This chain connects TRBV2 to TRBJ1-5; D is ambiguous. The germline V gene encodes CDR1 SNHLY and CDR2 FYNNEI. The CDR3 has 14 amino acids. Trimming pared 8 bases from V and 2 bases from J, leaving 13 bases between. CDR3 sequence: CASLSERGNQPQHF. As DNA, the CDR3 is TGTGCCAGCCTTTCGGAGAGGGGCAATCAGCCCCAGCATTTT.

The chain links TRBV7-9 to TRBJ1-2, with D tentatively TRBD1 (5 bases). Germline V gives CDR1 SEHNR, CDR2 FQNEAQ (reference sequence). Trimming took 5 bases from V and 6 from J, leaving 13 bases between them. CDR3 length: 13 amino acids. The CDR3 sequence is CASSTSRGDGYTF. The CDR3 nucleotides read TGTGCCAGCAGCACCTCCCGGGGGGATGGCTACACCTTC.

The rearrangement links TRBV19 to TRBJ1-5; D remains ambiguous. Per the germline V gene, CDR1 is LNHDA and CDR2 is SQIVND (reference sequence). The length of the CDR3 is 15 residues. V was clipped by 4 bases and J by 0 bases, with 10 bases between them. This CDR3 is CASSTESYSNQPQHF. CDR3 DNA: TGTGCCAGTAGTACTGAGTCATATAGCAATCAGCCCCAGCATTTT.

The chain carries TRBV5-1 and TRBJ2-1; possible D gene TRBD1, 6 bases. Germline lookup yields CDR1 SGHRS and CDR2 YFSETQ. The CDR3 is 15 residues long. Trimming cost V 0 bases and J 3 bases, with 10 bases left between them. The CDR3: CASSLVQGYYNEQFF. The CDR3, as DNA: TGCGCCAGCAGCTTGGTCCAGGGGTACTACAATGAGCAGTTCTTC.

The chain uses TRBV19 and TRBJ1-2, with 12 positions matching TRBD1. Germline CDR1 and CDR2: LNHDA and SQIVND (reference sequence). Trimming cost V 8 bases and J 8 bases; bases outside gene matches: 6. The CDR3 runs to 13 residues. CDR3 residues: CASRRDRGPGYTF. CDR3 DNA sequence: TGTGCCAGTCGCCGGGACAGGGGGCCCGGCTACACCTTC.

The V and J genes are TRBV18 and TRBJ1-3; no definite D call. Germline V gene lookup returns CDR1 KGHSH and CDR2 LQKENI. Trimming pared 6 bases from V and 1 base from J, leaving 13 bases between. The CDR3 sequence is 15 residues long. CDR3 bases: TGTGCCAGCTCCCCGAACGACCCGTCTGGAAACACCATATATTTT. It is translated as CASSPNDPSGNTIYF. Based on the CDR3 plus reference TRBV18 and TRBJ1-3, the full variable domain is NAGVMQNPRHLVRRRGQEARLRCSPMKGHSHVYWYRQLPEEGLKFMVYLQKENIIDESGMPKERFSAEFPKEGPSILRIQQVVRGDSAAYFCASSPNDPSGNTIYFGEGSWLTVV.

The gene calls are TRBV5-8 and TRBJ1-5; 9 bases agree with TRBD1. From germline, CDR1 is SGHTS and CDR2 YDEGEE. J gave up 5 bases and V 0 bases, and 15 bases lay outside the gene matches. There are 19 residues in the CDR3. CDR3 in DNA: TGTGCCAGCAGCTTGGCCAAATGGACAGGGGCCGCCGGGTATCAGCCCCAGCATTTT. This codes for CASSLAKWTGAAGYQPQHF.

The rearrangement links TRBV5-1 to TRBJ1-1; unclear D gene. Germline loops: CDR1 SGHRS, CDR2 YFSETQ. With 0 bases removed from V and 3 bases from J, the gap between germline ends came to 9 bases. CDR3 length equals 14 residues. The CDR3 loop is CASSLALGYTEAFF. CDR3 nucleotides: TGCGCCAGCAGCTTGGCGTTAGGGTACACTGAAGCTTTCTTT.

The chain is built from TRBV28 and TRBJ2-7; 7 positions match TRBD2. This CDR3 region has 12 residues. The germline V gene has CDR1 MDHEN and CDR2 SYDVKM. The trim removed 3 bases at V and 6 bases at J, leaving 2 bases unmatched. The CDR3 is CASSLWGGEQYF. The CDR3 DNA reads TGTGCCAGCAGTTTGTGGGGGGGCGAGCAGTACTTC.

As DNA, the CDR3 is TGTGCCAGCAGCTGGGACCCTTCCTGGGAGCAGTACTTC. Translating gives CASSWDPSWEQYF. The chain has TRBV12-3 or TRBV12-4 and TRBJ2-7, with D perhaps TRBD1 or TRBD2 (5 bases each). Trimming cost V 6 bases and J 7 bases, with 16 bases left between them. The CDR3 loop spans 13 amino acids.

This chain links TRBV25-1 with TRBJ1-5, with 8 bases identical to TRBD1. The V segment lost 4 bases and the J segment 6 bases; nucleotides outside the gene matches: 2. Germline V gene data show CDR1 as MGHDK and CDR2 as SYGVNS. The CDR3 consists of 13 residues. Here the CDR3 reads CASSVTGGQPQHF. CDR3 coding DNA: TGTGCCAGCAGTGTTACAGGGGGTCAGCCCCAGCATTTT. Based on the CDR3 plus reference TRBV25-1 and TRBJ1-5, the full variable domain is EADIYQTPRYLVIGTGKKITLECSQTMGHDKMYWYQQDPGMELHLIHYSYGVNSTEKGDLSSESTVSRIRTEHFPLTLESARPSHTSQYLCASSVTGGQPQHFGDGTRLSIL.

The chain combines TRBV2 with TRBJ2-1, with D possibly called TRBD1 or TRBD2 (5 bases each). Trimming shortened V by 2 bases and J by 2 bases, and 10 bases separated the two germline ends. This CDR3 comprises 15 residues. CDR1 SNHLY and CDR2 FYNNEI come from the germline V gene. Written as DNA, the CDR3 is TGTGCCAGCAGTGAATACGGGGCTACCTACAATGAGCAGTTCTTC. It yields the protein CASSEYGATYNEQFF.

V and J are TRBV15 and TRBJ2-5; 8 bases match TRBD1. The germline gives CDR1 LNHNV, CDR2 YYDKDF (reference sequence). V was pared by 5 bases and J by 7 bases, with 9 bases of the junction left unmatched. The CDR3 is made up of 14 amino acids. The CDR3 sequence is CATSYTGGRGTQYF. The CDR3 DNA reads as TGTGCCACCAGCTACACAGGGGGTAGAGGGACCCAGTACTTC.

This rearrangement joins TRBV10-1 to TRBJ2-5; perhaps D is TRBD1 or TRBD2 (5 bases each). V was trimmed by 0 bases and J by 4 bases, leaving 9 bases between them. CDR3 length: 14 amino acids. Germline-derived CDR1 and CDR2 are WNHNN and SYGVQD (reference sequence). DNA for the CDR3: TGCGCCAGCAGTGAGTCAAAGGGGAGAGAGACCCAGTACTTC. Translating it yields CASSESKGRETQYF.

V is TRBV30 and J is TRBJ2-7; D is unresolved. This CDR3 contains 11 residues. Per the germline V gene, CDR1 is GTSNPN and CDR2 is SVGIG (reference sequence). The V and J ends lost 1 base and 6 bases respectively, with 7 bases between them. The CDR3 loop is CAWSEGSEQYF. Here the CDR3 DNA reads TGTGCCTGGAGTGAGGGTTCCGAGCAGTACTTC.